This T cell receptor beta chain was found in a study of early T cells in non-severe SARS-CoV-2 infection. Whole-study context: Sequencing of unsorted whole blood was done on bulk RNA, leaving chains unpaired.

Individual cDNA molecules received unique molecular identifiers. TCRdb analysed the 5' RACE reads with MiXCR anew, one entry per CDR3 protein. The sample yields about 33,000 distinct CDR3 sequences, around 5.9% seen once. Findings and caveats of the study: Matching against VDJdb likely underestimated virus-specific expansions, favoring anti-spike CD8.

In germline, CDR1 is SGHTA, CDR2 FQGNSA. This CDR3 has 12 amino acids. As to this clonotype: Its antigen is undetermined. This could be a read error, since a much larger clone is one nucleotide away.

Material for sequencing was whole blood. The rearrangement links TRBV7-2 to TRBJ2-1; 12 bases match TRBD2. This TCR was recovered from an adult who was a healthcare worker with PCR-confirmed SARS-CoV-2 infection or an uninfected control (not recorded which). This CDR3 is CASRTTSGGALF. DNA of the CDR3: TGTGCCAGCAGAACGACTAGCGGGGGAGCTCTCTTC. The whole variable domain, remainder taken from reference TRBV7-2 and TRBJ2-1, is GAGVSQSPSNKVTEKGKDVELRCDPISGHTALYWYRQSLGQGLEFLIYFQGNSAPDKSGLPSDRFSAERTGGSVSTLTIQRTQQEDSAVYLCASRTTSGGALFGPGTRLTVL.